What follows is one T cell receptor beta chain and its context. No antigen is known for it. Germline is not matched at one junction end, which may reflect a read error. The data were obtained in a study of T cells after yellow fever vaccination. The CDR3 is made up of 12 amino acids. Overall study results and limits: Reappearing after the booster were most of the clones from primary vaccination (around 96% CD4, 75% to 90% CD8).

Template switching by 5'RACE produced TCR cDNA, adding a universal primer site and UMIs. MiXCR was run by TCRdb on the 5' RACE reads, yielding one entry per CDR3 protein. The sample lists a few hundred thousand distinct CDR3 sequences; roughly 8% were seen once. V and J are TRBV12-3 or TRBV12-4 and TRBJ2-4; possibly TRBD2 for D (5 bases). The sequenced sample was PBMCs, obtained about 49 days after the first yellow fever vaccination. This sequence originates from a man between 18 and 35 years old who received the YFV17D yellow fever vaccine. The CDR3 sequence: CASGLALTILDF. The CDR3 nucleotides read TGTGCCAGCGGTTTAGCGTTGACTATTCTAGACTTC.